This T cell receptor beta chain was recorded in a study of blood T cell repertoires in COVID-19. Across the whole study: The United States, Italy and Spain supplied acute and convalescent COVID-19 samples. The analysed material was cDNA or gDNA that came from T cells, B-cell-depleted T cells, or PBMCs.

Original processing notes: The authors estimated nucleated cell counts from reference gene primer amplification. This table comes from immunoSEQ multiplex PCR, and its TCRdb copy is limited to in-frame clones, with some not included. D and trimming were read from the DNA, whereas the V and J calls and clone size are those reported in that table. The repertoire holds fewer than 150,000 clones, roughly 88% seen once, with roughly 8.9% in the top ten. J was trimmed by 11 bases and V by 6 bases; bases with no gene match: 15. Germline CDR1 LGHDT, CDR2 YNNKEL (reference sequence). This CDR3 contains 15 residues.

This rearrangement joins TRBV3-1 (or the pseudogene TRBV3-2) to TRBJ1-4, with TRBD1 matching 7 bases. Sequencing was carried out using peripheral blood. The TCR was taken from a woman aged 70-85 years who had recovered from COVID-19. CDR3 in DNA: TGTGCCAGCAGTCCCAAGGGGAGACAGGGAAACAAACTGTTTTTT. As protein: CASSPKGRQGNKLFF.